This entry lists 25 T cell receptor beta chains sequenced from one sample in a study of vaccination and CD4 T cells after COVID-19. These TCRs' antigens remain unknown. The Oncomine TCR Beta short-read assay sequenced DNA from cultured CD4+ T cells. TCRdb re-derived calls from the PCR reads in MiXCR, one entry per CDR3 protein. The sample gives more than 15,000 distinct CDR3 sequences, about 42% of which show up once; around 20% is in the top ten. The treatment denotes: roughly 10-day PBMC culture with coronavirus spike peptide pools or control peptides (ViraFEST assay). The sample was CD4+ T cells from blood, cultured in vitro, taken before SARS-CoV-2 vaccination. The origin of the receptors is a human donor who received a COVID-19 vaccine.

The V call is TRBV4-1, the J call TRBJ2-4, with 8 positions matching TRBD1. This CDR3 has 13 residues. The germline CDR1 and CDR2 sequences are MGHRA and YSYEKL. Trimming took 5 bases from V and 7 from J; bases not matched to a gene: 4. CDR3 sequence reads: CASSSTGANIQYF. The CDR3 bases are TGCGCCAGCAGCTCGACAGGGGCGAACATTCAGTACTTC.

In its sample, this clonotype was seen a few times. The chain employs TRBV2 and TRBJ2-2; no clear D gene. This CDR3 is built from 13 residues. The V gene lost 10 bases and the J gene lost 3 bases, with 12 bases spanning the gap. The germline V gene has CDR1 SNHLY and CDR2 FYNNEI. Written as DNA, the CDR3 is TGTGCCACACGGGCGGAATACACCGGGGAGCTGTTTTTT. Translated: CATRAEYTGELFF.

This clonotype was counted only a few times. The rearrangement uses TRBV20-1 and TRBJ2-1; TRBD2 matches 14 bases. CDR3 length: 15 amino acids. The V and J ends lost 5 bases and 6 bases, in that order; junction bases with no gene match: 6. CDR1 and CDR2 from the germline V gene are DFQATT and SNEGSKA (reference sequence). CDR3 in amino acids: CSAWTSGGTFNEQFF. The DNA of the CDR3 is TGCAGTGCTTGGACTAGCGGGGGGACGTTCAATGAGCAGTTCTTC.

This clonotype occurred a few times. J is TRBJ1-1 and V is TRBV20-1; TRBD1 matches at 7 bases. This CDR3 is 15 amino acids long. With V trimmed by 3 bases and J by 0 bases, 7 bases remained unmatched. Germline V gives CDR1 DFQATT, CDR2 SNEGSKA (reference sequence). In DNA form, the CDR3 reads TGCAGTGCTAGGAGGGACAGACCCATGAACACTGAAGCTTTCTTT. It specifies CSARRDRPMNTEAFF.

This chain links TRBV2 with TRBJ1-6, with D perhaps matching TRBD1 (6 bases). The germline gives CDR1 SNHLY, CDR2 FYNNEI. V was trimmed by 5 bases and J by 7 bases, leaving 15 bases between them. The CDR3 extends over 15 amino acids. DNA of the CDR3: TGTGCCAGCAGTCTGCGAACAGGGATGAATTCACCCCTCCACTTT. Translating it yields CASSLRTGMNSPLHF.

The rearrangement links TRBV20-1 to TRBJ2-6, with D perhaps TRBD2 (6 bases). The CDR3 contains 17 residues. Germline V lookup: CDR1 DFQATT, CDR2 SNEGSKA (reference sequence). The V and J ends lost 1 base and 2 bases respectively, with 15 bases between them. In nucleotides, the CDR3 is TGCAGTGCTAGAGCACTTGAGGGGAGGCCTGGGGCCAACGTCCTGACTTTC. Translation: CSARALEGRPGANVLTF.

The table lists this clonotype with a few counts. The V call is TRBV21-1, the J call TRBJ1-2; the table's D call, TRBD1, was not checked against the DNA. TRBV21-1 is tagged as a pseudogene. The CDR3 consists of 16 residues. CDR3 DNA sequence: TGTGCCAGCAGCCCCAACGGGGGTCCCCTTTGTAATGGCTACACCTTC. It translates to CASSPNGGPLCNGYTF.

The count of this clonotype is one. V is TRBV5-1 and J is TRBJ2-7; possible D gene TRBD2, 6 bases. With the DNA end fitting TRBJ2-5 better, the J assignment may be wrong. Germline V CDR1 and CDR2: SGHRS, YFSETQ. The CDR3 has 16 amino acids. The CDR3 sequence: CASSPEGFGSQETQYF. CDR3 sequence (DNA): TGCGCCAGCAGCCCCGAGGGGTTCGGGAGTCAAGAGACCCAGTACTTC.

The rearrangement links TRBV7-9 to TRBJ2-3; a weak D match, TRBD1 (6 bases). Trimming removed 5 bases from V and 4 bases from J, with 10 bases in between. Germline lookup yields CDR1 SEHNR and CDR2 FQNEAQ (reference sequence). There are 13 residues in the CDR3. This chain's CDR3 is CASSHRVPDTQYF. The CDR3 nucleotides read TGTGCCAGCAGCCACAGGGTTCCAGATACGCAGTATTTT.

This clonotype has just a few counts. The V and J genes are TRBV7-9 and TRBJ1-1, with a possible D match to TRBD1 (5 bases). V was cut by 3 bases and J by 3 bases, with 11 bases left in between. CDR3 size: 14 residues. Germline assignment: CDR1 SEHNR and CDR2 FQNEAQ (reference sequence). CDR3 region: CASSFTGGDTEAFF. The CDR3 bases are TGTGCCAGCAGCTTTACAGGTGGGGACACTGAAGCTTTCTTT.

The table lists this clonotype with a few counts. The CDR3, as DNA: TGTGCCAGCACCCTCTGTTTGAGGGTCAGCAATCAGCCCCAGCATTTT. As protein: CASTLCLRVSNQPQHF. The V call is TRBV6-7, the J call TRBJ1-5; D unclear. TRBV6-7 is an ORF, and what it does is uncertain. This CDR3 region has 16 residues. With 7 bases removed from V and 1 base from J, the gap between germline ends came to 17 bases.

The V and J genes are TRBV6-5 and TRBJ2-3, with D maybe TRBD2 (6 bases). Germline values: CDR1 MNHEY, CDR2 SVGAGI. The V and J ends lost 0 bases and 1 base respectively, with 11 bases between them. The CDR3 covers 16 residues. The DNA for the CDR3 is TGTGCCAGCAGTTACTCGGGAGGAGCGGGCACAGATACGCAGTATTTT. It translates to CASSYSGGAGTDTQYF.

This clonotype came up once. The DNA for the CDR3 is TGTGCCAGCAGCCAGGGTAGGCAGATGAGCACTGAAGCTTTCTTT. Translated, it gives CASSQGRQMSTEAFF. This chain joins TRBV4-2 and TRBJ1-1; D ambiguous. This CDR3 has 15 residues. V lost 3 bases and J 4 bases, leaving 15 bases between the germline ends. In germline, CDR1 is LGHNA, CDR2 YNFKEQ.

J is TRBJ1-4 and V is TRBV20-1; D is possibly TRBD1 (6 bases). Germline CDR1 is DFQATT and CDR2 is SNEGSKA (reference sequence). The V gene lost 5 bases and the J gene lost 4 bases, with 11 bases spanning the gap. The CDR3 spans 13 residues. Here the CDR3 DNA reads TGCAGTGCTCAGCAGGGGTTTAATGAAAAACTGTTTTTT. Its protein product is CSAQQGFNEKLFF.

The chain uses TRBV19 and TRBJ1-5; 7 nucleotides agree with TRBD1. CDR3 size: 15 residues. Germline CDR1 and CDR2: LNHDA and SQIVND (reference sequence). V dropped 5 bases and J dropped 3; count of bases not matched to a gene: 7. The CDR3 loop reads CASSDTGEANQPQHF. The CDR3 DNA follows: TGTGCCAGTAGTGACACAGGGGAGGCCAATCAGCCCCAGCATTTT.

V and J are TRBV27 and TRBJ2-5, with 12 bases matching TRBD2. The germline V gene encodes CDR1 MNHEY and CDR2 SMNVEV (reference sequence). V lost 2 bases, J lost 5 bases, and 9 bases stayed unmatched. There are 17 residues in the CDR3. CDR3 in amino acids: CASSLGLAGGHRETQYF. The CDR3 bases are TGTGCCAGCAGTTTAGGGCTAGCGGGGGGGCATCGGGAGACCCAGTACTTC.

The rearrangement links TRBV20-1 to TRBJ2-3, with 11 bases fitting TRBD2. From germline, CDR1 is DFQATT and CDR2 SNEGSKA (reference sequence). The CDR3 is 15 amino acids. Trimming removed 7 bases from V and 1 base from J; junction bases left unmatched: 7. The CDR3 DNA is TGCAGTGTTCGAGCGACTAGCGGGGGCACAGATACGCAGTATTTT. Its protein is CSVRATSGGTDTQYF.

The rearrangement uses TRBV19 and TRBJ2-2, with D unresolved. The germline V gene encodes CDR1 LNHDA and CDR2 SQIVND (reference sequence). Trimming stripped 6 bases from V and 5 bases from J, with 10 bases between. The CDR3 loop spans 13 amino acids. The CDR3, as DNA: TGTGCCAGTAGCTCCCTAGGGACCGGGGAGCTGTTTTTT. Its translation: CASSSLGTGELFF.

The chain has TRBV6-1 and TRBJ2-1, with D possibly being TRBD1 or TRBD2 (5 bases each). Trimming removed 6 bases at V and 0 bases at J, with 12 bases between. Germline V gives CDR1 MNHNS, CDR2 SASEGT. The CDR3 has 15 amino acids. The CDR3 is CASRRDQSSYNEQFF. CDR3 nucleotide sequence: TGTGCCAGCAGAAGGGACCAGAGCTCCTACAATGAGCAGTTCTTC.

A few counts support this clonotype. The chain couples TRBV27 to TRBJ1-2; 9 bases line up with TRBD1. The CDR3 extends over 14 amino acids. CDR1 MNHEY and CDR2 SMNVEV come from the germline V gene (reference sequence). The J segment lost 8 bases and the V segment lost 5 bases, leaving 9 bases of the junction unmatched. In nucleotides, the CDR3 is TGTGCCAGCAGTAGCTCCGGACAGGGGCTCGGCTACACCTTC. Protein: CASSSSGQGLGYTF.

The chain couples TRBV19 to TRBJ2-3; a possible D gene is TRBD2 (6 bases). Germline lookup yields CDR1 LNHDA and CDR2 SQIVND (reference sequence). Trimming took 4 bases from V and 1 from J, leaving 9 bases between them. The CDR3 extends over 14 amino acids. CDR3 in amino acids: CASSTGGGTDTQYF. CDR3 in DNA: TGTGCCAGTAGTACCGGGGGAGGCACAGATACGCAGTATTTT.

This clonotype has just a few counts. V usage is TRBV6-1 and J usage is TRBJ2-7, with a tentative D call TRBD2 (5 bases). This CDR3 region has 15 residues. Looked up from germline, CDR1 is MNHNS and CDR2 is SASEGT. The V end lost 0 bases, the J end lost 5 bases, and 14 bases lay between the germline ends. CDR3 protein: CASSEAFRERNEQYF. Written as DNA, the CDR3 is TGTGCCAGCAGTGAAGCATTCCGGGAAAGGAACGAGCAGTACTTC.

The chain employs TRBV2 and TRBJ2-2; D is ambiguous. The CDR3 is made up of 14 amino acids. Per germline, CDR1 SNHLY and CDR2 FYNNEI. V was clipped by 5 bases and J by 1 base, with 8 bases between them. The CDR3 loop reads CASSRAENTGELFF. CDR3 nucleotide sequence: TGTGCCAGCAGTCGGGCAGAGAACACCGGGGAGCTGTTTTTT.

This chain links TRBV2 with TRBJ1-4; D unresolved. V gave up 6 bases and J gave up 8 bases, with 16 bases separating them. Germline lookup yields CDR1 SNHLY and CDR2 FYNNEI. This CDR3 contains 14 residues. The CDR3 sequence: CASSPPGGGEKLFF. The CDR3 bases are TGTGCCAGCAGCCCCCCAGGCGGTGGGGAAAAACTGTTTTTT.

This chain uses TRBV6-4 with TRBJ1-1, with TRBD1 identical over 10 bases. Germline trimming cut 6 bases from V and 4 bases from J; bases unmatched to any gene: 11. CDR3 length equals 16 residues. CDR1 is MRHNA, CDR2 SNTAGT, per germline. The CDR3 DNA is TGTGCCAGCAGCCAATTTTCAGGGACAGGGGCCACTGAAGCTTTCTTT. Its translation is CASSQFSGTGATEAFF.